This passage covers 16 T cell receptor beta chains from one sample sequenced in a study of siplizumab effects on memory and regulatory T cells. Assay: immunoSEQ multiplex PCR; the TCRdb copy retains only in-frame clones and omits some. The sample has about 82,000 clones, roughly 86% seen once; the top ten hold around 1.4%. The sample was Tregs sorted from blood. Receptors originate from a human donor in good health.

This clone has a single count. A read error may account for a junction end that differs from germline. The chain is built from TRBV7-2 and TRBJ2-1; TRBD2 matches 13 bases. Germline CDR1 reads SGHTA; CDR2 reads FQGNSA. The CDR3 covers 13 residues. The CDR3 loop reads CASSVGLAGVRVF. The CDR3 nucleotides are TGTGCCAGCAGCGTCGGACTAGCGGGGGTCAGGGTCTTC. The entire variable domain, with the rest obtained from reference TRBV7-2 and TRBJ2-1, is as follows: GAGVSQSPSNKVTEKGKDVELRCDPISGHTALYWYRQSLGQGLEFLIYFQGNSAPDKSGLPSDRFSAERTGGSVSTLTIQRTQQEDSAVYLCASSVGLAGVRVFGPGTRLTVL.

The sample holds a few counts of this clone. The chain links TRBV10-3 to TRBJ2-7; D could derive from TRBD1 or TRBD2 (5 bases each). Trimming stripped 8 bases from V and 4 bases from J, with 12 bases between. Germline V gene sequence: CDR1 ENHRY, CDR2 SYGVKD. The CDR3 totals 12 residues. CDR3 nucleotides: TGTGCCATCGGCAGGGACCAGTACGAGCAGTACTTC. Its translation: CAIGRDQYEQYF.

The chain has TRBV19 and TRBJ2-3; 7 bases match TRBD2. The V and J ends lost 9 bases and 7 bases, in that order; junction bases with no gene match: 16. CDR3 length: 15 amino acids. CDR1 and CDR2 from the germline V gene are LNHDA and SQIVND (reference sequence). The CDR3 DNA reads TGTGCCAGCTCACCTTCGGGACTACCCCCGCATACGCAGTATTTT. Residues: CASSPSGLPPHTQYF.

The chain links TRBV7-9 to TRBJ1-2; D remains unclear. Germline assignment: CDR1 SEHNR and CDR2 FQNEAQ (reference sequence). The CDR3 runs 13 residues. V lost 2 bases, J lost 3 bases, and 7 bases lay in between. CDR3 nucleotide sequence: TGTGCCAGCAGCTTAACCGAAGACTATGGCTACACCTTC. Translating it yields CASSLTEDYGYTF.

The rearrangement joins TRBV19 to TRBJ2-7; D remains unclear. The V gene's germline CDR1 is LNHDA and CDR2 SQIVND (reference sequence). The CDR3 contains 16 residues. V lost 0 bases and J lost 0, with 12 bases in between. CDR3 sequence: CASSIDRARASYEQYF. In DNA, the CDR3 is TGTGCCAGTAGTATAGATAGGGCCCGGGCCTCCTACGAGCAGTACTTC. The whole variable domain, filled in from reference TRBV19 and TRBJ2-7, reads DGGITQSPKYLFRKEGQNVTLSCEQNLNHDAMYWYRQDPGQGLRLIYYSQIVNDFQKGDIAEGYSVSREKKESFPLTVTSAQKNPTAFYLCASSIDRARASYEQYFGPGTRLTVT.

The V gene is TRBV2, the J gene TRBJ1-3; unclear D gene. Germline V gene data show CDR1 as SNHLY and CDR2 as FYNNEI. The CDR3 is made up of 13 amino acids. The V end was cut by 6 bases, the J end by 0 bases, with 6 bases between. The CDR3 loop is CASRLDSGNTIYF. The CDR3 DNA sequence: TGTGCCAGCAGACTTGACTCTGGAAACACCATATATTTT.

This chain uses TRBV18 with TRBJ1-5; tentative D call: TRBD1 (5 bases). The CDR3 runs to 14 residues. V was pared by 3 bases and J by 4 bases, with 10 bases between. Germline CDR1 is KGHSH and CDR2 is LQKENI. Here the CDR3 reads CASSPPQGNQPQHF. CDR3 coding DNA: TGTGCCAGCTCACCCCCCCAGGGAAATCAGCCCCAGCATTTT.

CDR3 in amino acids: CATSAGQGLGYGYTF. DNA of the CDR3: TGTGCCACCAGCGCAGGACAGGGCCTTGGCTATGGCTACACCTTC. The chain carries TRBV15 and TRBJ1-2, with 8 bases fitting TRBD1. The CDR3 consists of 15 residues. CDR1 and CDR2 (germline): LNHNV, YYDKDF (reference sequence). J lost 4 bases, V lost 5 bases, and 9 bases had no gene match.

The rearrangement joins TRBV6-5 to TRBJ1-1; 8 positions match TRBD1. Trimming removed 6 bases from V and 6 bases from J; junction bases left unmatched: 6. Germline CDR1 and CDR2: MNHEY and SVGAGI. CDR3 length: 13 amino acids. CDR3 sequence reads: CASRRQGRAEAFF. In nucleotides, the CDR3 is TGTGCCAGCAGGAGACAGGGGCGGGCTGAAGCTTTCTTT.

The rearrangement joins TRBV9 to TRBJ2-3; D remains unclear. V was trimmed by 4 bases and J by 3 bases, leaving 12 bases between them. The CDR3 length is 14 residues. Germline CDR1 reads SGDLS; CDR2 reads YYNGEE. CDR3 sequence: CASSPPIPTDTQYF. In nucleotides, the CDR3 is TGTGCCAGCAGCCCCCCTATACCTACAGATACGCAGTATTTT.

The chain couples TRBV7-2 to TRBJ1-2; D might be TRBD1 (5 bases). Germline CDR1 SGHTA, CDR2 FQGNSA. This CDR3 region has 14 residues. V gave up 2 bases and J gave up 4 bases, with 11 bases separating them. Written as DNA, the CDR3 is TGTGCCAGCAGCTTATCCCAGGGAGGCTATGGCTACACCTTC. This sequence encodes CASSLSQGGYGYTF. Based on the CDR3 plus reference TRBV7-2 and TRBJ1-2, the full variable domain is GAGVSQSPSNKVTEKGKDVELRCDPISGHTALYWYRQSLGQGLEFLIYFQGNSAPDKSGLPSDRFSAERTGGSVSTLTIQRTQQEDSAVYLCASSLSQGGYGYTFGSGTRLTVV.

CDR3 residues: CASRPPSGGRYNEQFF. The CDR3 DNA reads TGTGCCAGCAGGCCACCAAGCGGGGGGCGTTACAATGAGCAGTTCTTC. The J gene is TRBJ2-1, the V gene TRBV7-2, with 9 nucleotides matching TRBD2. CDR3 size: 16 residues. Germline V gene data show CDR1 as SGHTA and CDR2 as FQGNSA. The junction had 10 bases not matched to a gene; V was cut back by 6 bases and J by 4 bases.

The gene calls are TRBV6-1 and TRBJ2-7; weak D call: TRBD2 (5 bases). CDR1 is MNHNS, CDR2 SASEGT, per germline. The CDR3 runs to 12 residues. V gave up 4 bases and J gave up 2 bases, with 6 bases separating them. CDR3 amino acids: CASSGTPYEQYF. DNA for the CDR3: TGTGCCAGCAGTGGGACTCCCTACGAGCAGTACTTC.

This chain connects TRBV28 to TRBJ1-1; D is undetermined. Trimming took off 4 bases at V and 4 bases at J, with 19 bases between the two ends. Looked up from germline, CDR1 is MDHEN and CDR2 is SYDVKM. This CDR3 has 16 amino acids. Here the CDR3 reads CASSSLMQVFSTEAFF. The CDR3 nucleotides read TGTGCCAGCAGTTCCCTTATGCAGGTTTTTAGCACTGAAGCTTTCTTT.

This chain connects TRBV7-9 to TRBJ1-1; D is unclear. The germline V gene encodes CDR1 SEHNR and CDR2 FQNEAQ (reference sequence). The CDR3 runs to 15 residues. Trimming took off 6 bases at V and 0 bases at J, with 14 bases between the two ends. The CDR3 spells CASRINPVLNTEAFF. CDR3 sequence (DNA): TGTGCCAGCAGAATAAATCCAGTCCTGAACACTGAAGCTTTCTTT.

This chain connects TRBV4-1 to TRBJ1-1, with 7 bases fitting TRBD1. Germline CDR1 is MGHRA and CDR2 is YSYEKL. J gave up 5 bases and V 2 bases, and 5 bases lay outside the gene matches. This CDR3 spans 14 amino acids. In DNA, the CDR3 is TGCGCCAGCAGCCAAATCACAGGGGAGACTGAAGCTTTCTTT. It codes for CASSQITGETEAFF.